Below, 21 T cell receptor beta chains from the same sample are listed, as sequenced in a study of technical replicates of blood from a few donors. Measured with immunoSEQ multiplex PCR; TCRdb has only the in-frame clones, and not every one. The sample yields roughly 81,000 clones, roughly 97% seen once. Sequencing was performed on T cells isolated from PBMCs. These receptors were collected from a human donor in good health.

The rearrangement joins TRBV5-4 to TRBJ2-7; D is possibly TRBD2 (6 bases). Trimming removed 1 base from V and 6 bases from J, with 17 bases in between. The CDR3 runs to 15 residues. Looked up from germline, CDR1 is SGHNT and CDR2 is YYREEE (reference sequence). The CDR3 region is CASSLPGPAGSEQYF. The CDR3 region has the DNA TGTGCCAGCAGCTTGCCGGGACCGGCGGGGTCCGAGCAGTACTTC. Full variable domain (missing parts from reference TRBV5-4 and TRBJ2-7): ETGVTQSPTHLIKTRGQQVTLRCSSQSGHNTVSWYQQALGQGPQFIFQYYREEENGRGNFPPRFSGLQFPNYSSELNVNALELDDSALYLCASSLPGPAGSEQYFGPGTRLTVT.

The chain uses TRBV19 and TRBJ2-3; 7 bases are a match to TRBD1. The germline CDR1 and CDR2 sequences are LNHDA and SQIVND (reference sequence). The CDR3 is 13 residues long. With V trimmed by 7 bases and J by 4 bases, 5 bases remained unmatched. CDR3 sequence: CASMRQGSDTQYF. DNA of the CDR3: TGTGCCAGTATGAGACAGGGATCAGATACGCAGTATTTT.

This clone was recorded only once. The genes are TRBV2 and TRBJ2-1; TRBD1 matches 8 bases. J lost 7 bases, V lost 10 bases, and 15 bases had no gene match. The CDR3 spans 15 residues. Germline-derived CDR1 and CDR2 are SNHLY and FYNNEI. CDR3 residues: CANPRGQAALNEQFF. CDR3 DNA sequence: TGTGCCAACCCGAGGGGACAGGCTGCCTTGAATGAGCAGTTCTTC.

The chain employs TRBV15 and TRBJ2-5, with D unclear. The germline V and J ends were trimmed by 8 bases and 5 bases, with 12 bases remaining between them. Germline-derived CDR1 and CDR2 are LNHNV and YYDKDF (reference sequence). The CDR3 totals 12 residues. CDR3 bases: TGTGCCACCCTCCTCCCCGGGGAGACCCAGTACTTC. Encoded protein: CATLLPGETQYF. The full variable domain, its missing parts supplied by reference TRBV15 and TRBJ2-5, is DAMVIQNPRYQVTQFGKPVTLSCSQTLNHNVMYWYQQKSSQAPKLLFHYYDKDFNNEADTPDNFQSRRPNTSFCFLDIRSPGLGDTAMYLCATLLPGETQYFGPGTRLLVL.

The CDR3 is CASSPPGRGGNYNEQFF. The DNA for the CDR3 is TGTGCCAGCTCACCACCGGGGCGGGGGGGGAACTACAATGAGCAGTTCTTC. This rearrangement joins TRBV18 to TRBJ2-1; 9 bases map to TRBD2. The junction had 6 bases not matched to a gene; V was cut back by 0 bases and J by 3 bases. Germline CDR1 KGHSH, CDR2 LQKENI. The CDR3 is 17 amino acids.

The chain employs TRBV29-1 and TRBJ1-1, with D tentatively TRBD1 (5 bases). Per germline, CDR1 SQVTM and CDR2 ANQGSEA. The V and J ends lost 3 bases and 4 bases respectively, with 9 bases between them. The CDR3 has 12 residues. The CDR3 DNA reads as TGCAGCGTTGACAGGGTAGGCACTGAAGCTTTCTTT. This codes for CSVDRVGTEAFF.

The V and J genes are TRBV7-9 and TRBJ2-7; maybe TRBD1 (5 bases). Germline CDR1 and CDR2: SEHNR and FQNEAQ (reference sequence). V gave up 3 bases and J gave up 3 bases, with 12 bases separating them. This CDR3 is built from 14 residues. For the CDR3, the DNA is TGTGCCAGCAGCTTGACAGACACCCGCTACGAGCAGTACTTC. This encodes CASSLTDTRYEQYF. Drawing the rest from reference TRBV7-9 and TRBJ2-7, the complete variable domain is DTGVSQNPRHKITKRGQNVTFRCDPISEHNRLYWYRQTLGQGPEFLTYFQNEAQLEKSRLLSDRFSAERPKGSFSTLEIQRTEQGDSAMYLCASSLTDTRYEQYFGPGTRLTVT.

The V and J genes are TRBV27 and TRBJ2-3; 8 positions match TRBD2. J was trimmed by 2 bases and V by 5 bases; bases with no gene match: 9. The germline V gene encodes CDR1 MNHEY and CDR2 SMNVEV (reference sequence). The CDR3 totals 16 residues. CDR3 sequence reads: CASSGGTRLDTDTQYF. CDR3 nucleotides: TGTGCCAGCAGTGGCGGGACTAGACTAGACACAGATACGCAGTATTTT.

With regard to this clone: Different DNA sequences within this sample yield the same CDR3. CDR3: CASSSGNTIYF. The DNA of the CDR3 is TGTGCCAGCAGCTCCGGAAACACCATATATTTT. This chain connects TRBV28 to TRBJ1-3; no definite D call. From germline, CDR1 is MDHEN and CDR2 SYDVKM. The CDR3 covers 11 residues. V gave up 6 bases and J gave up 4 bases, with 4 bases separating them.

On this clone itself: At one boundary the junction diverges from the germline segment, which might be a read error. The genes are TRBV5-8 and TRBJ2-5; 8 bases map to TRBD2. The germline V gene encodes CDR1 SGHTS and CDR2 YDEGEE. The CDR3 is made up of 16 amino acids. The CDR3 here is CVSNPGASGLIGTQYF. The CDR3 DNA sequence: TGTGTCAGCAACCCCGGGGCTAGCGGGCTAATTGGGACCCAGTACTTC.

This chain connects TRBV27 to TRBJ2-5, with 8 positions matching TRBD1. This CDR3 region has 16 residues. Looked up from germline, CDR1 is MNHEY and CDR2 is SMNVEV (reference sequence). V lost 10 bases, J lost 3 bases, and 16 bases stayed unmatched. The CDR3 DNA reads TGTGCCATTCCGACAGGGGAGATAAGGCCAAAAGAGACCCAGTACTTC. Amino acid sequence: CAIPTGEIRPKETQYF.

The chain is built from TRBV5-1 and TRBJ2-2, with a possible D match to TRBD1 (6 bases). This CDR3 comprises 14 residues. CDR1 SGHRS and CDR2 YFSETQ come from the germline V gene. V lost 7 bases and J lost 0, with 10 bases in between. CDR3 in DNA: TGCGCCAGCCAGGGGAATCCGAACACCGGGGAGCTGTTTTTT. Protein: CASQGNPNTGELFF.

The chain is built from TRBV5-1 and TRBJ1-1, with 7 bases matching TRBD1. CDR3 length equals 15 residues. V lost 0 bases and J lost 1; bases outside the gene matches: 3. Germline assignment: CDR1 SGHRS and CDR2 YFSETQ. CDR3 residues: CASSLVGQPNTEAFF. The CDR3 region has the DNA TGCGCCAGCAGCTTGGTGGGACAGCCGAACACTGAAGCTTTCTTT.

This clone has only one observation. The CDR3 DNA follows: TGCAGCGTTAAATGGAACCAGGGTGAAATCCTGGGAACCGGGGAGCTGTTTTTT. This encodes CSVKWNQGEILGTGELFF. The chain is built from TRBV29-1 and TRBJ2-2, with D possibly being TRBD1 (5 bases). The V gene's germline CDR1 is SQVTM and CDR2 ANQGSEA. CDR3 length: 18 residues. The V end lost 5 bases, the J end lost 5 bases, and 27 bases lay between the germline ends.

The chain recombines TRBV6-5 with TRBJ2-1; weak D call: TRBD1 (5 bases). CDR1 MNHEY and CDR2 SVGAGI come from the germline V gene. V gave up 7 bases and J gave up 0 bases, with 13 bases separating them. The CDR3 runs 15 residues. DNA of the CDR3: TGTGCCAGCAAGATAGGCAGGGCCTCCTACAATGAGCAGTTCTTC. It is translated as CASKIGRASYNEQFF.

The J gene is TRBJ1-1, the V gene TRBV5-1; possibly TRBD1 for D (6 bases). V gave up 4 bases and J gave up 3 bases, with 16 bases separating them. The germline CDR1 and CDR2 sequences are SGHRS and YFSETQ. This CDR3 has 15 residues. The CDR3 is CASSLHGTPDTEAFF. The CDR3 DNA sequence: TGCGCCAGCAGCCTGCACGGGACACCTGACACTGAAGCTTTCTTT.

The V and J genes are TRBV9 and TRBJ1-4, with 10 bases matching TRBD1. Germline V gives CDR1 SGDLS, CDR2 YYNGEE. The V segment lost 4 bases and the J segment 7 bases; nucleotides outside the gene matches: 13. The CDR3 has 17 residues. CDR3: CASSPRHFGTGAEKLFF. In DNA, the CDR3 is TGTGCCAGCAGCCCCCGTCACTTCGGGACAGGGGCTGAAAAACTGTTTTTT. Filled out from reference TRBV9 and TRBJ1-4, the complete variable domain reads DSGVTQTPKHLITATGQRVTLRCSPRSGDLSVYWYQQSLDQGLQFLIQYYNGEERAKGNILERFSAQQFPDLHSELNLSSLELGDSALYFCASSPRHFGTGAEKLFFGSGTQLSVL.

V gene TRBV30 combines with J gene TRBJ1-6; D uncertain. The germline V and J ends were trimmed by 1 base and 3 bases, with 7 bases remaining between them. The CDR3 has 14 residues. Germline assignment: CDR1 GTSNPN and CDR2 SVGIG (reference sequence). Written as DNA, the CDR3 is TGTGCCTGGAGTGGTTCTCTCTATAATTCACCCCTCCACTTT. Protein product: CAWSGSLYNSPLHF.

CDR3 sequence (DNA): TGCAGCGTTCCGGGACAGCCGACAGATACGCAGTATTTT. The encoded protein is CSVPGQPTDTQYF. The rearrangement links TRBV29-1 to TRBJ2-3; 7 nucleotides match TRBD1. There are 13 residues in the CDR3. Germline CDR1 is SQVTM and CDR2 is ANQGSEA. V trimming: 5 bases; J trimming: 3 bases; junction bases outside the gene matches: 5.

The chain links TRBV6-6 to TRBJ1-2; the D gene is possibly TRBD1 (5 bases). The CDR3 covers 16 residues. The germline V gene encodes CDR1 MNHNY and CDR2 SVGAGI (reference sequence). Trimming removed 5 bases from V and 9 bases from J, with 25 bases in between. CDR3 bases: TGTGCCAGCAGTGCCGGGGGATACAGCCCCCAACTTAGCTACACCTTC. This codes for CASSAGGYSPQLSYTF.

This chain links TRBV6-1 with TRBJ2-5; 8 bases are shared with TRBD1. With V trimmed by 3 bases and J by 4 bases, 4 bases remained unmatched. The CDR3 runs to 14 residues. Germline V CDR1 and CDR2: MNHNS, SASEGT. CDR3: CASSEGQAGETQYF. The CDR3 DNA reads TGTGCCAGCAGTGAGGGACAGGCGGGAGAGACCCAGTACTTC.